A single sample is the source of the 21 T cell receptor beta chains below, sequenced in a study of blood T cell repertoires in COVID-19. TCRdb keeps only in-frame clones here, not all; method: immunoSEQ multiplex PCR. The data hold fewer than 250,000 clones, with approximately 84% observed a single time. The sequencing sample was made of PBMCs or T cells enriched from blood (not recorded which). The source is a woman aged 25 to 45 who had recovered from COVID-19.

This sequence joins TRBV28 and TRBJ1-4, with a weak D call TRBD1 (6 bases). The CDR3 spans 16 residues. CDR1 MDHEN and CDR2 SYDVKM come from the germline V gene. V was clipped by 3 bases and J by 5 bases, with 16 bases between them. CDR3 amino acids: CASSFTSGQLNEKLFF. The DNA of the CDR3 is TGTGCCAGCAGTTTCACCTCCGGACAGCTAAATGAAAAACTGTTTTTT.

J is TRBJ2-5 and V is TRBV3-1 (or the pseudogene TRBV3-2), with 9 bases that match TRBD2. The germline CDR1 and CDR2 sequences are LGHDT and YNNKEL (reference sequence). Germline trimming cut 6 bases from V and 4 bases from J; bases unmatched to any gene: 6. CDR3 length: 14 residues. In DNA form, the CDR3 reads TGTGCCAGCAGGTCCGGGACTAGCCTAGAGACCCAGTACTTC. This codes for CASRSGTSLETQYF.

The gene calls are TRBV6-6 and TRBJ1-1; D not certain. CDR1 and CDR2 from the germline V gene are MNHNY and SVGAGI (reference sequence). This CDR3 region has 13 residues. V was shortened by 4 bases and J by 1 base, with 7 bases between the two germline ends. CDR3 nucleotides: TGTGCCAGCAGTTCGCGGAAGAACACTGAAGCTTTCTTT. Its protein is CASSSRKNTEAFF.

The V and J genes are TRBV28 and TRBJ2-7; a weak D match, TRBD2 (6 bases). Trimming shortened V by 3 bases and J by 2 bases, and 11 bases separated the two germline ends. The CDR3 spans 14 residues. The germline V gene has CDR1 MDHEN and CDR2 SYDVKM. The CDR3 nucleotides read TGTGCCAGCAGTTTCGCTAGCGTCACCTACGAGCAGTACTTC. Protein product: CASSFASVTYEQYF.

The V and J genes are TRBV7-2 and TRBJ2-1, with D possibly being TRBD2 (5 bases). CDR1 and CDR2 (germline): SGHTA, FQGNSA. This CDR3 is 14 amino acids long. V was clipped by 3 bases and J by 3 bases, with 9 bases between them. CDR3 nucleotide sequence: TGTGCCAGCAGCTTCCCGGGAATCTACAATGAGCAGTTCTTC. Amino acids: CASSFPGIYNEQFF. Full variable domain (missing parts from reference TRBV7-2 and TRBJ2-1): GAGVSQSPSNKVTEKGKDVELRCDPISGHTALYWYRQSLGQGLEFLIYFQGNSAPDKSGLPSDRFSAERTGGSVSTLTIQRTQQEDSAVYLCASSFPGIYNEQFFGPGTRLTVL.

This clone was detected only once. This chain links TRBV28 with TRBJ1-5; 11 bases agree with TRBD1. The CDR3 runs 18 residues. V shed 4 bases, J shed 0 bases, and the junction held 8 bases outside the gene matches. From germline, CDR1 is MDHEN and CDR2 SYDVKM. CDR3 nucleotide sequence: TGTGCCAGCAGTTCTGGACAGGGGGCGTTATATAGCAATCAGCCCCAGCATTTT. Translation gives CASSSGQGALYSNQPQHF. Based on the CDR3 plus reference TRBV28 and TRBJ1-5, the full variable domain is DVKVTQSSRYLVKRTGEKVFLECVQDMDHENMFWYRQDPGLGLRLIYFSYDVKMKEKGDIPEGYSVSREKKERFSLILESASTNQTSMYLCASSSGQGALYSNQPQHFGDGTRLSIL.

The chain employs TRBV3-1 (or the pseudogene TRBV3-2) and TRBJ1-5; D not resolved. This CDR3 contains 13 residues. Germline V CDR1 and CDR2: LGHDT, YNNKEL (reference sequence). V lost 0 bases, J lost 4 bases, and 4 bases lay in between. The CDR3 sequence is CASSQDLNQPQHF. CDR3 in DNA: TGTGCCAGCAGCCAAGATCTAAATCAGCCCCAGCATTTT.

The chain carries TRBV28 and TRBJ2-7; a possible D gene is TRBD1 (6 bases). The CDR3 contains 14 residues. Per the germline V gene, CDR1 is MDHEN and CDR2 is SYDVKM. The V end was cut by 5 bases, the J end by 6 bases, with 17 bases between. CDR3 nucleotides: TGTGCCAGCAGTCCCACCGGGACACGGGCCGAGCAGTACTTC. Its protein product is CASSPTGTRAEQYF.

The chain couples TRBV3-1 (or the pseudogene TRBV3-2) to TRBJ2-1, with TRBD2 matching over 8 bases. Germline assignment: CDR1 LGHDT and CDR2 YNNKEL (reference sequence). The CDR3 sequence is 16 residues long. The junction had 7 bases not matched to a gene; V was cut back by 4 bases and J by 2 bases. CDR3 loop: CASSRGIAGTYNEQFF. CDR3 DNA sequence: TGTGCCAGCAGCCGCGGGATAGCGGGAACCTACAATGAGCAGTTCTTC.

This clone was seen a single time. This chain joins TRBV7-2 and TRBJ1-2; a weak D match, TRBD1 (6 bases). V gave up 6 bases and J gave up 5 bases, with 13 bases separating them. CDR1 is SGHTA, CDR2 FQGNSA, per germline. CDR3 length: 13 amino acids. As DNA, the CDR3 is TGTGCCAGCAGTTTAACAGGGATTTATGGCTACACCTTC. It specifies CASSLTGIYGYTF.

The chain uses TRBV28 and TRBJ1-4, with no clear D. Trimming removed 6 bases from V and 5 bases from J, with 4 bases in between. CDR3 length equals 11 residues. CDR1 MDHEN and CDR2 SYDVKM come from the germline V gene. The CDR3 loop is CASSLNEKLFF. DNA for the CDR3: TGTGCCAGCAGCCTCAATGAAAAACTGTTTTTT. Using reference TRBV28 and TRBJ1-4 for the parts outside the CDR3, the full variable domain is DVKVTQSSRYLVKRTGEKVFLECVQDMDHENMFWYRQDPGLGLRLIYFSYDVKMKEKGDIPEGYSVSREKKERFSLILESASTNQTSMYLCASSLNEKLFFGSGTQLSVL.

The rearrangement joins TRBV11-3 to TRBJ2-3; 8 positions agree with TRBD1. The length of the CDR3 is 16 residues. Germline CDR1 SGHNT, CDR2 YENEEA. V lost 4 bases and J lost 7; bases outside the gene matches: 13. CDR3 loop: CASSSTTGVGINTQYF. CDR3 nucleotide sequence: TGTGCCAGCAGCTCCACGACAGGGGTTGGGATAAATACGCAGTATTTT.

This sequence joins TRBV5-1 and TRBJ2-5; D ambiguous. Germline CDR1 reads SGHRS; CDR2 reads YFSETQ. Deletions cut 0 bases from V and 4 bases from J, with 16 bases between. CDR3 length: 16 amino acids. CDR3 loop: CASSLAGLSGRETQYF. The CDR3 bases are TGCGCCAGCAGCTTGGCCGGGTTATCGGGTAGAGAGACCCAGTACTTC.

The J gene is TRBJ1-5, the V gene TRBV28; maybe TRBD1 (6 bases). CDR3 size: 15 residues. The germline V gene encodes CDR1 MDHEN and CDR2 SYDVKM. V lost 7 bases and J 7 bases, leaving 20 bases between the germline ends. The CDR3 DNA follows: TGTGCCAGCACTCACCGCAGGGGCGCAGAACAGCCCCAGCATTTT. Protein product: CASTHRRGAEQPQHF.

The chain links TRBV2 to TRBJ2-5, with 11 bases that match TRBD1. CDR1 SNHLY and CDR2 FYNNEI come from the germline V gene. The CDR3 spans 15 residues. The junction had 4 bases not matched to a gene; V was cut back by 3 bases and J by 4 bases. The CDR3 reads CASSDGTGGRETQYF. The DNA of the CDR3 is TGTGCCAGCAGTGACGGGACAGGGGGGCGAGAGACCCAGTACTTC.

The chain carries TRBV19 and TRBJ1-1; D not resolved. The CDR3 extends over 14 amino acids. CDR1 is LNHDA, CDR2 SQIVND, per germline (reference sequence). The V end lost 2 bases, the J end lost 8 bases, and 15 bases lay between the germline ends. Here the CDR3 DNA reads TGTGCCAGTAGTATAACGGGAAGAGGAAAAGAAGCTTTCTTT. It yields the protein CASSITGRGKEAFF. Based on the CDR3 plus reference TRBV19 and TRBJ1-1, the full variable domain is DGGITQSPKYLFRKEGQNVTLSCEQNLNHDAMYWYRQDPGQGLRLIYYSQIVNDFQKGDIAEGYSVSREKKESFPLTVTSAQKNPTAFYLCASSITGRGKEAFFGQGTRLTVV.

The rearrangement joins TRBV6-5 to TRBJ1-2, with 8 bases aligning to TRBD1. The ends lost 7 bases at V and 4 bases at J; junction bases unmatched: 11. CDR1 is MNHEY and CDR2 is SVGAGI in the germline V gene. The CDR3 contains 15 residues. Here the CDR3 reads CASNLRGLDFYGYTF. The CDR3, as DNA: TGTGCCAGCAACCTCAGGGGGCTGGACTTCTATGGCTACACCTTC.

The chain links TRBV7-8 to TRBJ1-4; tentative D call: TRBD1 (6 bases). The V and J ends lost 2 bases and 0 bases respectively, with 13 bases between them. Germline V CDR1 and CDR2: SGHVS, FQNEAQ. CDR3 length: 17 residues. The chain's CDR3 is CASSLWGHKSTNEKLFF. As DNA, the CDR3 is TGTGCCAGCAGCTTATGGGGACATAAGTCAACTAATGAAAAACTGTTTTTT.

The V and J genes are TRBV28 and TRBJ1-2; possibly TRBD1 for D (6 bases). The CDR3 contains 15 residues. Germline V gene sequence: CDR1 MDHEN, CDR2 SYDVKM. V lost 7 bases to trimming and J lost 7 bases, with 22 bases between them. CDR3 coding DNA: TGTGCCAGCATAGAACAGGGTTTTCAAATTCTTGGCTACACCTTC. Protein product: CASIEQGFQILGYTF.

This clone appeared once. The chain employs TRBV18 and TRBJ1-5; D might be TRBD1 (5 bases). The CDR3 covers 14 residues. Trimming took 3 bases from V and 7 from J, leaving 13 bases between them. Per the germline V gene, CDR1 is KGHSH and CDR2 is LQKENI. In DNA form, the CDR3 reads TGTGCCAGCTCACCGCCGGGGGTCACACAGCCCCAGCATTTT. Protein sequence: CASSPPGVTQPQHF.

This chain uses TRBV29-1 with TRBJ2-7; 7 nucleotides agree with TRBD2. J gave up 7 bases and V 6 bases, and 21 bases lay outside the gene matches. This CDR3 has 16 amino acids. Germline CDR1 and CDR2: SQVTM and ANQGSEA. The CDR3 region has the DNA TGCAGCGTAACTCTCCGGGGGGACGTCGCTAGATTGGAGCAGTACTTC. This codes for CSVTLRGDVARLEQYF.